Below are 29 T cell receptor beta chains sequenced from a single sample in a study of tumour-infiltrating T cells in Burkitt lymphoma. Produced via immunoSEQ multiplex PCR; TCRdb's table is partial and in-frame only. The table records about 4,000 clones, around 16% of them present only once. The sequencing input was tumor tissue. All receptors derive from a human donor with diffuse large B-cell lymphoma. Some clones in this sample may be carry-over from other donors' samples.

This clone was detected only a few times. The chain is built from TRBV6-6 and TRBJ2-7, with D unclear. CDR1 and CDR2 (germline): MNHNY, SVGAGI (reference sequence). This CDR3 region has 13 residues. Trimming removed 5 bases from V and 3 bases from J, with 11 bases in between. The CDR3 DNA sequence: TGTGCCAGCAGTCCCCAAATCGGCTACGAGCAGTACTTC. Protein sequence: CASSPQIGYEQYF.

Only a few counts were recorded for this clone. V is TRBV19 and J is TRBJ2-1; perhaps TRBD2 as D (6 bases). CDR1 is LNHDA and CDR2 is SQIVND in the germline V gene (reference sequence). Trimming shortened V by 3 bases and J by 3 bases, and 9 bases separated the two germline ends. The CDR3 has 14 amino acids. CDR3 protein: CASSIMGGYNEQFF. CDR3 bases: TGTGCCAGTAGTATTATGGGGGGCTACAATGAGCAGTTCTTC.

This clone was counted between two and nine times. The chain is built from TRBV7-9 and TRBJ2-6; TRBD1 agrees at 9 bases. This CDR3 has 17 residues. The ends lost 5 bases at V and 6 bases at J; junction bases unmatched: 11. Germline values: CDR1 SEHNR, CDR2 FQNEAQ (reference sequence). The CDR3 spells CASSLGTGSRVANVLTF. The CDR3 region has the DNA TGTGCCAGCAGCCTAGGGACAGGGTCTAGGGTGGCCAACGTCCTGACTTTC.

The chain uses TRBV4-1 and TRBJ2-5; D perhaps matches TRBD2 (5 bases). CDR3 length: 16 residues. Germline CDR1 reads MGHRA; CDR2 reads YSYEKL. V was clipped by 1 base and J by 1 base, with 13 bases between them. This CDR3 is CASSQAWSSFQETQYF. CDR3 nucleotides: TGCGCCAGCAGCCAAGCTTGGTCTAGCTTCCAAGAGACCCAGTACTTC.

This CDR3 reads CASRIQGAFSPLHF. CDR3 nucleotides: TGTGCCAGCAGAATACAGGGGGCGTTTTCACCCCTCCACTTT. The rearrangement uses TRBV7-2 and TRBJ1-6, with 9 bases matching TRBD1. J gave up 9 bases and V 6 bases, and 6 bases lay outside the gene matches. Germline values: CDR1 SGHTA, CDR2 FQGNSA. CDR3 length: 14 amino acids.

This clone was detected only a few times. The V call is TRBV27, the J call TRBJ2-1, with 7 bases matching TRBD1. With V trimmed by 4 bases and J by 3 bases, 9 bases remained unmatched. The CDR3 runs to 16 residues. Germline lookup yields CDR1 MNHEY and CDR2 SMNVEV (reference sequence). CDR3 region: CASSSLKGQNYNEQFF. The CDR3 coding sequence is TGTGCCAGCAGTTCCTTAAAGGGACAGAACTACAATGAGCAGTTCTTC.

This clone was counted only a few times. The gene calls are TRBV5-1 and TRBJ2-4, with D possibly being TRBD1 (6 bases). The ends were cut back, 0 bases at V and 8 bases at J, with 9 bases in the middle. The CDR3 contains 13 residues. Germline values: CDR1 SGHRS, CDR2 YFSETQ. For the CDR3, the DNA is TGCGCCAGCAGCTTGGAACAGGGTTACATTCAGTACTTC. Its protein product is CASSLEQGYIQYF.

A few counts support this clone. The chain links TRBV19 to TRBJ1-2, with 9 nucleotides matching TRBD1. Per the germline V gene, CDR1 is LNHDA and CDR2 is SQIVND (reference sequence). With V trimmed by 11 bases and J by 7 bases, 8 bases remained unmatched. This CDR3 is 12 amino acids long. The CDR3 spells CACGQGIVGYTF. CDR3 nucleotides: TGTGCCTGTGGACAGGGGATCGTTGGCTACACCTTC.

This clone turned up a few times. J is TRBJ2-1 and V is TRBV4-2; D uncertain. Looked up from germline, CDR1 is LGHNA and CDR2 is YNFKEQ. CDR3 length: 13 residues. The ends were cut back, 1 base at V and 8 bases at J, with 9 bases in the middle. CDR3 protein: CASSQAKAYEQFF. The DNA of the CDR3 is TGTGCCAGCAGCCAAGCTAAGGCCTATGAGCAGTTCTTC.

In this sample, this clone turned up a few times. The chain recombines TRBV9 with TRBJ2-1; 9 bases match TRBD1. This CDR3 has 16 amino acids. Germline V gives CDR1 SGDLS, CDR2 YYNGEE. V shed 2 bases, J shed 5 bases, and the junction held 8 bases outside the gene matches. Here the CDR3 reads CASSVYRGHENNEQFF. In DNA form, the CDR3 reads TGTGCCAGCAGCGTCTACAGGGGGCACGAGAACAATGAGCAGTTCTTC.

J is TRBJ2-1 and V is TRBV10-3; tentatively, D is TRBD1 (6 bases). The CDR3 length is 15 residues. CDR1 and CDR2 from the germline V gene are ENHRY and SYGVKD. V lost 4 bases to trimming and J lost 0 bases, with 10 bases between them. CDR3 protein: CAISVMDSSYNEQFF. As DNA, the CDR3 is TGTGCCATCAGTGTGATGGACAGCTCCTACAATGAGCAGTTCTTC.

The sample holds one count of this clone. This chain uses TRBV5-6 with TRBJ2-5; 10 nucleotides agree with TRBD2. The J call is uncertain, as TRBJ2-7 better fits the DNA end. Germline loops: CDR1 SGHDT, CDR2 YYEEEE. The CDR3 sequence is 14 residues long. The CDR3 protein is CASSLGLAIHEQYF. The CDR3 bases are TGTGCCAGCAGCCTGGGACTAGCGATACACGAGCAGTACTTC.

This chain uses TRBV4-3 with TRBJ1-5, with D maybe TRBD1 (6 bases). Looked up from germline, CDR1 is LGHNA and CDR2 is YSLEER. The CDR3 totals 15 residues. V was cut by 0 bases and J by 6 bases, with 12 bases left in between. The DNA for the CDR3 is TGCGCCAGCAGCCAAGATCCAGGGGCAGGTCAGCCCCAGCATTTT. Encoded protein: CASSQDPGAGQPQHF.

This clone came up a few times. V and J are TRBV7-2 and TRBJ2-2, with a weak D call TRBD2 (5 bases). From germline, CDR1 is SGHTA and CDR2 FQGNSA. The CDR3 has 16 amino acids. V dropped 1 base and J dropped 6 bases, with 15 bases sitting between them. CDR3 sequence (DNA): TGTGCCAGCAGCTTAGTTATGCTAGCTGGTTCCGGGGAGCTGTTTTTT. Translation: CASSLVMLAGSGELFF.

This clone was counted only a few times. The chain employs TRBV6-1 and TRBJ1-5; 11 bases are shared with TRBD1. With V trimmed by 0 bases and J by 6 bases, 13 bases remained unmatched. The CDR3 loop spans 19 amino acids. Per germline, CDR1 MNHNS and CDR2 SASEGT. CDR3 DNA sequence: TGTGCCAGCAGTGAAGCTTCCGGGACAGGGGGTGGTCGGCGTCAGCCCCAGCATTTT. Protein product: CASSEASGTGGGRRQPQHF.

The chain carries TRBV28 and TRBJ1-4; TRBD1 matches at 7 bases. The V segment lost 5 bases and the J segment 7 bases; nucleotides outside the gene matches: 7. Per germline, CDR1 MDHEN and CDR2 SYDVKM. This CDR3 region has 14 residues. The chain's CDR3 is CASSPRGGGEKLFF. In nucleotides, the CDR3 is TGTGCCAGCAGTCCCAGGGGGGGCGGTGAAAAACTGTTTTTT.

This clone has a handful of counts. The V gene is TRBV5-1, the J gene TRBJ2-6, with unresolved D. Trimming pared 4 bases from V and 0 bases from J, leaving 8 bases between. CDR3 size: 15 residues. Germline assignment: CDR1 SGHRS and CDR2 YFSETQ. This chain's CDR3 is CASSNRDSGANVLTF. DNA for the CDR3: TGCGCCAGCAGCAATAGGGACTCTGGGGCCAACGTCCTGACTTTC.

This clone was seen a handful of times. The chain has TRBV5-1 and TRBJ2-7; TRBD1 agrees at 8 bases. The CDR3 is 13 amino acids. V lost 3 bases to trimming and J lost 5 bases; unmatched junction nucleotides: 4. Looked up from germline, CDR1 is SGHRS and CDR2 is YFSETQ. The CDR3 region has the DNA TGCGCCAGCAGCTGGGACAGGTCGGACGAGCAGTACTTC. Translated: CASSWDRSDEQYF.

The gene calls are TRBV2 and TRBJ2-7; 12 bases fit TRBD2. Germline V lookup: CDR1 SNHLY, CDR2 FYNNEI. The ends lost 6 bases at V and 0 bases at J; junction bases unmatched: 6. The CDR3 contains 16 residues. Here the CDR3 DNA reads TGTGCCAGCAGGCCGACTAGCGGGAGTATCTCCTACGAGCAGTACTTC. Translation: CASRPTSGSISYEQYF. Complete variable domain (other parts from reference TRBV2 and TRBJ2-7): EPEVTQTPSHQVTQMGQEVILRCVPISNHLYFYWYRQILGQKVEFLVSFYNNEISEKSEIFDDQFSVERPDGSNFTLKIRSTKLEDSAMYFCASRPTSGSISYEQYFGPGTRLTVT.

This clone appeared a few times. This chain joins TRBV11-2 and TRBJ2-7, with D perhaps matching TRBD2 (6 bases). The CDR3 runs 16 residues. The germline CDR1 and CDR2 sequences are SGHAT and FQNNGV. Trimming pared 8 bases from V and 2 bases from J, leaving 22 bases between. The CDR3 DNA sequence: TGTGCCAGCCAGTTTCTGGGAGGCTATTCCGCCTACGAGCAGTACTTC. Protein: CASQFLGGYSAYEQYF.

Relative to its sample, this clone is medium-sized (0.01 to 0.1%). This chain connects TRBV2 to TRBJ1-1; the D gene is possibly TRBD1 (6 bases). The CDR3 runs 12 residues. The V end was cut by 8 bases, the J end by 5 bases, with 12 bases between. Germline-derived CDR1 and CDR2 are SNHLY and FYNNEI. The CDR3 loop is CASVPGETEAFF. Here the CDR3 DNA reads TGTGCCAGCGTTCCAGGGGAAACTGAAGCTTTCTTT.

By proportion, this clone is medium-sized. J is TRBJ2-2 and V is TRBV29-1, with TRBD1 identical over 9 bases. Germline loops: CDR1 SQVTM, CDR2 ANQGSEA. This CDR3 spans 16 amino acids. V lost 4 bases, J lost 1 base, and 7 bases stayed unmatched. The CDR3 nucleotides are TGCAGCGTTGCGAGCTACAGGGGGCAGAACACCGGGGAGCTGTTTTTT. Protein product: CSVASYRGQNTGELFF.

About this clone itself: A read error may explain this, as a much larger clone is one base away. This same CDR3 is encoded by further DNA sequences in the sample. The chain carries TRBV4-3 and TRBJ2-2; unclear D gene. Per germline, CDR1 LGHNA and CDR2 YSLEER. The CDR3 has 14 residues. Written as DNA, the CDR3 is TGCGCTAGCAGCCAAGATCCGGGTGCCGGGGAGCTGTTTTTT. Translating it yields CASSQDPGAGELFF.

The J gene is TRBJ2-2, the V gene TRBV19, with D possibly being TRBD1 (6 bases). CDR3 length: 15 residues. Germline assignment: CDR1 LNHDA and CDR2 SQIVND (reference sequence). The V end was cut by 6 bases, the J end by 0 bases, with 11 bases between. The CDR3 sequence is CASRPGQTNTGELFF. The CDR3 DNA reads as TGTGCCAGTAGGCCGGGACAAACGAACACCGGGGAGCTGTTTTTT.

The rearrangement joins TRBV6-5 to TRBJ1-1; D gene uncertain. Germline CDR1 reads MNHEY; CDR2 reads SVGAGI. The CDR3 spans 12 residues. Deletions cut 6 bases from V and 5 bases from J, with 10 bases between. CDR3 sequence (DNA): TGTGCCAGCAGGGGCGGGAGAACTGAAGCTTTCTTT. Translation gives CASRGGRTEAFF.

By sample share, this clone is medium-sized. This chain joins TRBV5-4 and TRBJ2-7, with TRBD2 matching 9 bases. The CDR3 is 15 residues long. V gave up 4 bases and J gave up 0 bases; unmatched junction bases: 5. Germline values: CDR1 SGHNT, CDR2 YYREEE (reference sequence). The CDR3 sequence is CASSLAGRSSYEQYF. CDR3 bases: TGTGCCAGCAGCCTAGCGGGACGGAGCTCCTACGAGCAGTACTTC.

This clone has only a few counts. This sequence joins TRBV4-1 and TRBJ2-1; 14 bases map to TRBD2. This CDR3 comprises 17 residues. V dropped 2 bases and J dropped 4; count of bases not matched to a gene: 4. The germline V gene encodes CDR1 MGHRA and CDR2 YSYEKL. As DNA, the CDR3 is TGCGCCAGCAGCCAAACCGGGACTAGCGGGGGTTACAATGAGCAGTTCTTC. It translates to CASSQTGTSGGYNEQFF.

This clone was seen only a few times. V is TRBV4-1 and J is TRBJ2-2, with D tentatively TRBD2 (6 bases). CDR3 length: 14 residues. V was trimmed by 3 bases and J by 5 bases, leaving 10 bases between them. CDR1 is MGHRA, CDR2 YSYEKL, per germline. In DNA form, the CDR3 reads TGCGCCAGCAGCCACAACAGCGGGACCGGGGAGCTGTTTTTT. Translated, it gives CASSHNSGTGELFF.

CDR3 DNA sequence: TGTGCCAGCAGCTTGGGAGCTAGCGGAGGACGCTCTGGGGCCAACGTCCTGACTTTC. This codes for CASSLGASGGRSGANVLTF. J is TRBJ2-6 and V is TRBV5-6, with 7 bases that match TRBD2. V lost 0 bases and J lost 0; bases outside the gene matches: 9. The CDR3 contains 19 residues. The V gene's germline CDR1 is SGHDT and CDR2 YYEEEE.